Below, 19 T cell receptor beta chains from the same sample are listed, as sequenced in a study of patients and donors after allogeneic stem cell transplantation (dated by TCRdb to about 2020). The library was obtained by RT-PCR. TCRdb records NextSeq 550 as the sequencer. TCRdb ran its own pipeline on the public reads, namely fastp trimming at Q25 and MiXCR clone calling, and kept in-frame beta chains. Rows matching on CDR3 protein sequence are summarized as one entry with the most common DNA and genes. This sample has some 880,000 distinct CDR3 sequences in its table, and about a sixth of those were observed once. The ten largest clones capture roughly 6% of the sample. The source material was blood, either unsorted or a sorted T cell fraction (not recorded which). These receptors were taken from a human donor who was either an allogeneic HSCT recipient or a stem cell or donor lymphocyte infusion donor (not recorded which). It is not recorded whose cells these are; they may come from a transplant donor.

The genes are TRBV11-3 and TRBJ2-7; 7 bases line up with TRBD1. Germline values: CDR1 SGHNT, CDR2 YENEEA. Trimming took 1 base from V and 4 from J; bases not matched to a gene: 10. The CDR3 is 16 amino acids. In DNA, the CDR3 is TGTGCCAGCAGCTTAGCCTCCGGGACAGTCAAATACGAGCAGTACTTC. Protein product: CASSLASGTVKYEQYF.

This clonotype has just a few counts. This chain connects TRBV6-1 to TRBJ1-2; D is unresolved. The V gene lost 5 bases and the J gene lost 8 bases, with 15 bases spanning the gap. This CDR3 spans 13 amino acids. The V gene's germline CDR1 is MNHNS and CDR2 SASEGT. The DNA for the CDR3 is TGTGCCAGCAGTCTCGACGTAGTCTCCGGCTACACCTTC. Translated, it gives CASSLDVVSGYTF.

This clonotype was counted a few times. The V call is TRBV7-2, the J call TRBJ1-2, with 11 positions matching TRBD1. The V segment lost 5 bases and the J segment 7 bases; nucleotides outside the gene matches: 9. The CDR3 covers 15 residues. Germline CDR1 SGHTA, CDR2 FQGNSA. Here the CDR3 DNA reads TGTGCCAGCAGCACGGGACAGGGGGTTGTGCGTGGCTACACCTTC. Translated, it gives CASSTGQGVVRGYTF.

This clonotype was picked up a small number of times. This chain uses TRBV11-2 with TRBJ1-1; a weak D match, TRBD1 (5 bases). This CDR3 has 15 amino acids. Germline V gene sequence: CDR1 SGHAT, CDR2 FQNNGV. Trimming left V 0 bases short and J 1 base short, with 9 bases between. The CDR3 DNA reads TGTGCCAGCAGCTTAGATCTGAGGGGGAACACTGAAGCTTTCTTT. Translated, it gives CASSLDLRGNTEAFF.

The chain uses TRBV12-3 or TRBV12-4 and TRBJ1-1; D possibly corresponds to TRBD1 (5 bases). The CDR3 totals 14 residues. Trimming left V 6 bases short and J 9 bases short, with 20 bases between. The CDR3: CASSQVPGTGQAFF. The CDR3 DNA follows: TGTGCCAGCAGCCAGGTGCCAGGGACCGGCCAAGCTTTCTTT.

The chain uses TRBV12-3 or TRBV12-4 and TRBJ1-3, with TRBD1 identical over 10 bases. This CDR3 spans 16 amino acids. With V trimmed by 5 bases and J by 3 bases, 7 bases remained unmatched. As DNA, the CDR3 is TGTGCCAGCAGTCGACAGGGGGCCCCCTTTGGAAACACCATATATTTT. As protein: CASSRQGAPFGNTIYF.

V is TRBV28 and J is TRBJ2-7; weak D call: TRBD2 (5 bases). V was pared by 5 bases and J by 3 bases, with 17 bases between. CDR1 is MDHEN and CDR2 is SYDVKM in the germline V gene. The CDR3 covers 15 residues. CDR3 amino acids: CASSRGETGSYEQYF. DNA for the CDR3: TGTGCCAGCAGTCGGGGAGAGACGGGGAGCTACGAGCAGTACTTC.

The chain joins TRBV4-1 to TRBJ2-7, with 8 bases fitting TRBD1. The CDR3 spans 16 residues. V was clipped by 0 bases and J by 1 base; unmatched bases: 5. CDR1 MGHRA and CDR2 YSYEKL come from the germline V gene. CDR3 in amino acids: CASSQESTGGSYEQYF. CDR3 DNA: TGCGCCAGCAGCCAAGAAAGCACAGGGGGGTCCTACGAGCAGTACTTC.

Many counts were recorded for this clonotype. V usage is TRBV7-9 and J usage is TRBJ1-6; D is perhaps TRBD1 (5 bases). Germline V gene data show CDR1 as SEHNR and CDR2 as FQNEAQ (reference sequence). V was trimmed by 2 bases and J by 7 bases, leaving 9 bases between them. CDR3 length: 14 amino acids. The CDR3 protein is CASSLLTENSPLHF. The CDR3 coding sequence is TGTGCCAGCAGCTTATTGACAGAAAATTCACCCCTCCACTTT.

In its sample, this clonotype was seen a few times. The chain couples TRBV11-2 to TRBJ1-4; D is uncertain. Trimming stripped 5 bases from V and 7 bases from J, with 11 bases between. The CDR3 is 13 amino acids. In germline, CDR1 is SGHAT, CDR2 FQNNGV. CDR3 DNA: TGTGCCAGCAGCGTCGGGAGGATTGAAAAACTGTTTTTT. Its translation: CASSVGRIEKLFF.

This clonotype showed up just a few times. The rearrangement uses TRBV19 and TRBJ2-1; 7 bases agree with TRBD2. Germline V gives CDR1 LNHDA, CDR2 SQIVND (reference sequence). The CDR3 extends over 13 amino acids. With V trimmed by 1 base and J by 10 bases, 4 bases remained unmatched. The CDR3 here is CASSIGGGTEQFF. The DNA for the CDR3 is TGTGCCAGTAGTATAGGGGGAGGGACGGAGCAGTTCTTC.

This clonotype occurred a few times. The gene calls are TRBV7-9 and TRBJ2-3, with D tentatively TRBD1 (6 bases). The CDR3 contains 15 residues. CDR1 SEHNR and CDR2 FQNEAQ come from the germline V gene (reference sequence). With 3 bases removed from V and 2 bases from J, the gap between germline ends came to 12 bases. The CDR3 sequence is CASSLRDKSTDTQYF. Here the CDR3 DNA reads TGTGCCAGCAGCTTGAGGGACAAATCCACAGATACGCAGTATTTT.

The table lists this clonotype with a few counts. V and J are TRBV6-5 and TRBJ2-7, with D uncertain. V was cut by 9 bases and J by 0 bases, with 9 bases left in between. Germline-derived CDR1 and CDR2 are MNHEY and SVGAGI. CDR3 length equals 12 residues. DNA for the CDR3: TGTGCCAGAGGGAATACCTCCTACGAGCAGTACTTC. Amino acids: CARGNTSYEQYF.

In this sample, this clonotype turned up many times. V gene TRBV7-9 combines with J gene TRBJ2-1; no clear D. The CDR3 consists of 15 residues. Germline-derived CDR1 and CDR2 are SEHNR and FQNEAQ (reference sequence). V gave up 5 bases and J gave up 0 bases, with 11 bases separating them. This chain's CDR3 is CASSHHTFSYNEQFF. For the CDR3, the DNA is TGTGCCAGCAGCCATCACACCTTCTCCTACAATGAGCAGTTCTTC.

This clonotype has more than one count but fewer than ten. The rearrangement joins TRBV2 to TRBJ1-3, with D uncertain. Germline CDR1 and CDR2: SNHLY and FYNNEI. Trimming removed 0 bases at V and 4 bases at J, with 7 bases between. This CDR3 contains 14 residues. The CDR3 nucleotides are TGTGCCAGCAGTGAAGCTGATCTAGGAAACACCATATATTTT. Its translation: CASSEADLGNTIYF.

The V and J genes are TRBV6-5 and TRBJ2-7, with D maybe TRBD1 (6 bases). Germline assignment: CDR1 MNHEY and CDR2 SVGAGI. Deletions cut 0 bases from V and 3 bases from J, with 12 bases between. This CDR3 has 15 amino acids. CDR3 loop: CASSYSTGVVYEQYF. CDR3 sequence (DNA): TGTGCCAGCAGTTACTCGACAGGAGTTGTCTACGAGCAGTACTTC.

This clonotype has ten or more counts. V and J are TRBV20-1 and TRBJ2-1; 9 nucleotides match TRBD2. Germline-derived CDR1 and CDR2 are DFQATT and SNEGSKA (reference sequence). The ends lost 6 bases at V and 6 bases at J; junction bases unmatched: 6. The CDR3 contains 13 residues. CDR3 loop: CSASGLAFNEQFF. The CDR3 region has the DNA TGCAGTGCCTCCGGACTAGCGTTCAATGAGCAGTTCTTC.

V usage is TRBV27 and J usage is TRBJ2-1; 7 bases are shared with TRBD1. V lost 2 bases to trimming and J lost 9 bases; unmatched junction nucleotides: 4. This CDR3 is 13 amino acids long. CDR1 MNHEY and CDR2 SMNVEV come from the germline V gene (reference sequence). This CDR3 reads CASSLNRGVEQFF. The DNA of the CDR3 is TGTGCCAGCAGTTTAAACAGGGGAGTTGAGCAGTTCTTC.

This clonotype was recorded a few times. The chain couples TRBV29-1 to TRBJ1-1; 7 bases are a match to TRBD1. V shed 8 bases and J 0 bases; nucleotides not matched to a gene: 3. The CDR3 is made up of 12 amino acids. CDR1 is SQVTM and CDR2 is ANQGSEA in the germline V gene. CDR3 sequence: CSQTGMNTEAFF. CDR3 nucleotides: TGCAGCCAGACAGGGATGAACACTGAAGCTTTCTTT. The full variable domain, its missing parts supplied by reference TRBV29-1 and TRBJ1-1, is SAVISQKPSRDICQRGTSLTIQCQVDSQVTMMFWYRQQPGQSLTLIATANQGSEATYESGFVIDKFPISRPNLTFSTLTVSNMSPEDSSIYLCSQTGMNTEAFFGQGTRLTVV.